The clone carrying this TCR beta chain was found a few times. Its antigen remains unknown. The junction does not match germline at one end; this may be a read error. CDR1 SGHAT and CDR2 FQNNGV come from the germline V gene. CDR3 size: 15 residues. TCR beta CDR3 sequences were amplified from RNA transcripts. HTBI primers were employed in a first-round RT-PCR of the TCR CDR3. TCRdb passed the multiplex PCR reads through MiXCR, listing each CDR3 protein once. The data show under 550,000 distinct CDR3 sequences, roughly an eighth seen once. This sample was taken from a study of T cells in Graves' hyperthyroidism and ophthalmopathy. Findings and limits, study-wide: A model of 13 V-J pairs discriminated ophthalmopathy from stable hyperthyroidism. For ophthalmopathy, model prediction preceded onset by a median about 6.2 months.

Isolation of PBMCs was performed on about 9.9 ml fresh peripheral blood. The V call is TRBV11-2, the J call TRBJ2-3; perhaps TRBD2 as D (5 bases). Input material: blood. The receptor was isolated from a woman between 18 and 29 years old with Graves' hyperthyroidism. CDR3: CASSVDVGDTDTQYF. The CDR3 nucleotides are TGTGCCAGCAGCGTAGATGTCGGGGACACAGATACGCAGTATTTT.